These 20 T cell receptor beta chains originate from one sample sequenced in a study of T cell changes during pregnancy in multiple sclerosis (dated by TCRdb to the late 2010s). To prepare the library, the immunoSEQ multiplex PCR assay was applied. The table was pulled from immuneACCESS by TCRdb, which kept in-frame rearrangements only. Such tables lose some clones; where checked, under half of the loss comes from unresolved V genes, and the rest has no known cause. The sample table lists some 36,000 clones, more than 75% of them with a count of one. The top ten clones comprise approximately 0.7% of the sample. Source: CD4+ T cells from peripheral blood mononuclear cells, taken in the second trimester of pregnancy. The receptors originated from a female donor in good health, enrolled as a control in a pregnancy study.

This sequence joins TRBV28 and TRBJ1-1, with D uncertain. This CDR3 spans 15 amino acids. V dropped 4 bases and J dropped 0 bases, with 12 bases sitting between them. From germline, CDR1 is MDHEN and CDR2 SYDVKM. The CDR3 DNA follows: TGTGCCAGCAGTTCCCCCGCGGATATGAACACTGAAGCTTTCTTT. Translated, it gives CASSSPADMNTEAFF.

V gene TRBV7-2 combines with J gene TRBJ2-1; D call uncertain. CDR1 is SGHTA, CDR2 FQGNSA, per germline. The germline V and J ends were trimmed by 5 bases and 4 bases, with 9 bases remaining between them. This CDR3 is built from 13 residues. The CDR3 bases are TGTGCCAGCAGCCCCCGGGTATACAATGAGCAGTTCTTC. Translating it yields CASSPRVYNEQFF.

The gene calls are TRBV10-3 and TRBJ2-3; D not resolved. The germline gives CDR1 ENHRY, CDR2 SYGVKD. The ends were cut back, 8 bases at V and 0 bases at J, with 9 bases in the middle. This CDR3 region has 13 residues. CDR3 protein: CAIRLGSTDTQYF. The CDR3 DNA sequence: TGTGCCATCCGACTGGGTAGCACAGATACGCAGTATTTT.

The rearrangement links TRBV7-9 to TRBJ1-6, with D possibly matching TRBD1 (5 bases). V lost 7 bases, J lost 11 bases, and 18 bases lay in between. The CDR3 has 14 residues. CDR1 is SEHNR, CDR2 FQNEAQ, per germline (reference sequence). The CDR3 DNA sequence: TGTGCCAGCAACTTTGGGGGGGATATGGCACCCCTCCACTTT. Its protein is CASNFGGDMAPLHF.

The chain combines TRBV19 with TRBJ2-5; the D gene is possibly TRBD1 (6 bases). V was trimmed by 3 bases and J by 5 bases, leaving 10 bases between them. Germline V gene sequence: CDR1 LNHDA, CDR2 SQIVND (reference sequence). CDR3 size: 13 residues. The CDR3 nucleotides are TGTGCCAGTAGTATCAGGGGTATGGAGACCCAGTACTTC. Its protein is CASSIRGMETQYF.

This chain joins TRBV14 and TRBJ2-3; TRBD1 agrees at 7 bases. Germline V gene lookup returns CDR1 SGHDN and CDR2 FVKESK. V lost 5 bases, J lost 4 bases, and 12 bases stayed unmatched. The CDR3 totals 16 residues. The CDR3 loop reads CASSTRTGLRADTQYF. The DNA of the CDR3 is TGTGCCAGCAGCACCCGGACAGGTCTCAGGGCAGATACGCAGTATTTT.

The chain couples TRBV20-1 to TRBJ2-1; D gene uncertain. V lost 2 bases to trimming and J lost 13 bases, with 12 bases between them. Looked up from germline, CDR1 is DFQATT and CDR2 is SNEGSKA (reference sequence). This CDR3 region has 11 residues. Here the CDR3 reads CSARFNSRQFF. In DNA form, the CDR3 reads TGCAGTGCTAGATTCAACTCCCGCCAGTTCTTC.

The chain uses TRBV6-6 and TRBJ1-3; D may be TRBD1 (5 bases). The CDR3 totals 15 residues. Germline V lookup: CDR1 MNHNY, CDR2 SVGAGI (reference sequence). The V gene lost 2 bases and the J gene lost 0 bases, with 8 bases spanning the gap. The CDR3 region has the DNA TGTGCCAGCAGTTACGGGGGGGACTCTGGAAACACCATATATTTT. The encoded protein is CASSYGGDSGNTIYF.

The rearrangement links TRBV6-5 to TRBJ1-1; 12 nucleotides match TRBD1. With 0 bases clipped from V and 1 base from J, the junction kept 0 bases outside the gene matches. The CDR3 is 16 residues long. Germline V gives CDR1 MNHEY, CDR2 SVGAGI. CDR3 sequence reads: CASSYSGQGANTEAFF. The DNA for the CDR3 is TGTGCCAGCAGTTACTCGGGACAGGGGGCGAACACTGAAGCTTTCTTT.

This rearrangement joins TRBV19 to TRBJ2-3, with 12 bases that match TRBD2. The CDR3 covers 19 residues. Trimming cost V 0 bases and J 5 bases; bases outside gene matches: 12. Germline V gene sequence: CDR1 LNHDA, CDR2 SQIVND (reference sequence). The CDR3 nucleotides are TGTGCCAGTAGTATAGATTCCCCTCAACTAGCGGGGGGACGAGATACGCAGTATTTT. Its protein product is CASSIDSPQLAGGRDTQYF.

This chain uses TRBV30 with TRBJ1-5; 11 positions agree with TRBD1. The germline gives CDR1 GTSNPN, CDR2 SVGIG (reference sequence). The CDR3 is 15 amino acids. V dropped 4 bases and J dropped 4; count of bases not matched to a gene: 6. For the CDR3, the DNA is TGTGCCTGGAAGTCAGGGACAGGGGGTAATCAGCCCCAGCATTTT. It translates to CAWKSGTGGNQPQHF.

The V gene is TRBV6-1, the J gene TRBJ2-7, with 7 bases fitting TRBD1. CDR1 is MNHNS and CDR2 is SASEGT in the germline V gene. This CDR3 has 15 amino acids. After removal of 4 bases from V and 4 bases from J, the junction contained 10 bases not matched to a gene. The CDR3 coding sequence is TGTGCCAGCAGTGCGTGGGACAGCCCCCAGTACGAGCAGTACTTC. This gives the protein CASSAWDSPQYEQYF.

V gene TRBV18 combines with J gene TRBJ1-2; possible D gene TRBD1, 6 bases. V gave up 5 bases and J gave up 6 bases, with 16 bases separating them. Germline lookup yields CDR1 KGHSH and CDR2 LQKENI. CDR3 length equals 14 residues. The CDR3 DNA is TGTGCCAGCTCATTAACAGGGTATCAGGATGGCTACACCTTC. Translating it yields CASSLTGYQDGYTF.

The chain carries TRBV7-8 and TRBJ1-1, with D perhaps TRBD1 (5 bases). The CDR3 is 12 residues long. Trimming took off 3 bases at V and 12 bases at J, with 14 bases between the two ends. The germline V gene has CDR1 SGHVS and CDR2 FQNEAQ. DNA of the CDR3: TGTGCCAGCAGCTTTGGGGGGGAGGGGACTTTCTTT. Translating it yields CASSFGGEGTFF.

This clone was observed a single time. This chain joins TRBV19 and TRBJ2-1; 14 bases agree with TRBD2. Per the germline V gene, CDR1 is LNHDA and CDR2 is SQIVND (reference sequence). Trimming removed 2 bases from V and 3 bases from J; junction bases left unmatched: 9. The CDR3 is made up of 19 amino acids. The CDR3 protein is CASSIRRLAGGLGYNEQFF. As DNA, the CDR3 is TGTGCCAGTAGTATAAGAAGACTAGCGGGGGGGCTCGGCTACAATGAGCAGTTCTTC.

The chain combines TRBV9 with TRBJ1-1; 8 bases are a match to TRBD1. This CDR3 region has 15 residues. CDR1 SGDLS and CDR2 YYNGEE come from the germline V gene. The ends lost 1 base at V and 4 bases at J; junction bases unmatched: 6. The CDR3 region has the DNA TGTGCCAGCAGCGTAAGTACAGGGGGTGGCACTGAAGCTTTCTTT. This gives the protein CASSVSTGGGTEAFF.

The chain employs TRBV5-1 and TRBJ1-1, with D tentatively TRBD1 (5 bases). The germline gives CDR1 SGHRS, CDR2 YFSETQ. V dropped 2 bases and J dropped 0 bases, with 8 bases sitting between them. The CDR3 contains 14 residues. CDR3 in amino acids: CASSFSGLNTEAFF. The CDR3 DNA is TGCGCCAGCAGCTTTTCAGGGTTGAACACTGAAGCTTTCTTT.

This clone was picked up a small number of times. The CDR3 bases are TGCGCCAGCAGCCAAGAACAGGGGGCGAGAAACACCATATATTTT. It yields the protein CASSQEQGARNTIYF. The gene calls are TRBV4-3 and TRBJ1-3; 9 bases match TRBD1. CDR3 length: 15 residues. The germline V gene has CDR1 LGHNA and CDR2 YSLEER. J lost 5 bases, V lost 0 bases, and 2 bases had no gene match.

The chain uses TRBV7-2 and TRBJ2-2, with TRBD2 matching 8 bases. V lost 5 bases and J lost 2; bases outside the gene matches: 7. The V gene's germline CDR1 is SGHTA and CDR2 FQGNSA. The CDR3 length is 16 residues. The CDR3 DNA follows: TGTGCCAGCAGCCCCTCGGGAGGGGTAAACACCGGGGAGCTGTTTTTT. It is translated as CASSPSGGVNTGELFF. Combining the CDR3 with reference TRBV7-2 and TRBJ2-2 gives the whole variable domain GAGVSQSPSNKVTEKGKDVELRCDPISGHTALYWYRQSLGQGLEFLIYFQGNSAPDKSGLPSDRFSAERTGGSVSTLTIQRTQQEDSAVYLCASSPSGGVNTGELFFGEGSRLTVL.

This clone was observed a single time. The J gene is TRBJ1-2, the V gene TRBV19; 11 bases line up with TRBD1. CDR1 is LNHDA, CDR2 SQIVND, per germline (reference sequence). CDR3 length: 16 residues. The J segment lost 2 bases and the V segment lost 4 bases, leaving 6 bases of the junction unmatched. CDR3 DNA: TGTGCCAGTAGTACTGGACAGGGGGCTGGAAACTATGGCTACACCTTC. Amino acid sequence: CASSTGQGAGNYGYTF.